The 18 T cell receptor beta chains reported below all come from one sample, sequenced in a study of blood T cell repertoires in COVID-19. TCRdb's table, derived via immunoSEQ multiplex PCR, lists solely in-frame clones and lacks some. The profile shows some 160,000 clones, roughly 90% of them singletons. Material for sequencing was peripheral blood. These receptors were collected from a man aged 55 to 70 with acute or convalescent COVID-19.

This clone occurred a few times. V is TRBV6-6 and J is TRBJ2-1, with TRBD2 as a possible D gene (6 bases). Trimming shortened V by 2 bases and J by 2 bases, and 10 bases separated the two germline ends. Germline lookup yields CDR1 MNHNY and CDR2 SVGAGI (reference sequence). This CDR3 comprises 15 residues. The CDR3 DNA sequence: TGTGCCAGCAGTTACGGGTCGGGGGCCTACAATGAGCAGTTCTTC. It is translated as CASSYGSGAYNEQFF.

This CDR3 reads CASSQDPGYGYTF. The CDR3 region has the DNA TGTGCCAGCAGCCAAGATCCCGGCTATGGCTACACCTTC. This rearrangement joins TRBV3-1 (or the pseudogene TRBV3-2) to TRBJ1-2; D is unresolved. Germline V gene data show CDR1 as LGHDT and CDR2 as YNNKEL (reference sequence). V was cut by 0 bases and J by 4 bases, with 6 bases left in between. This CDR3 region has 13 residues.

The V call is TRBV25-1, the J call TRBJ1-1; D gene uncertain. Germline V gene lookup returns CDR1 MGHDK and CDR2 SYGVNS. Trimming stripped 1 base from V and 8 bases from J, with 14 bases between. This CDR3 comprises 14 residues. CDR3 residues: CASSESYEVREAFF. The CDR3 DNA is TGTGCCAGCAGTGAATCTTACGAAGTGCGCGAAGCTTTCTTT.

CDR3 nucleotide sequence: TGTGCCAGCAGTTATTCAGTTACTAACTATGGCTACACCTTC. Translation gives CASSYSVTNYGYTF. The J gene is TRBJ1-2, the V gene TRBV27; D gene ambiguous. CDR1 is MNHEY, CDR2 SMNVEV, per germline (reference sequence). Trimming shortened V by 4 bases and J by 0 bases, and 9 bases separated the two germline ends. The CDR3 consists of 14 residues.

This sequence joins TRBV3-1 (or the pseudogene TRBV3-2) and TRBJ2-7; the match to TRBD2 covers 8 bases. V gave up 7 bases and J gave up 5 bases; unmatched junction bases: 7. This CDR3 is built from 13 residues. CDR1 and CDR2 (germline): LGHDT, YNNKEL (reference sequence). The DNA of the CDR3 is TGTGCCAGCAACTCGGGGGGGCTGGACGAGCAGTACTTC. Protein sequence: CASNSGGLDEQYF.

CDR3 protein: CAWSVGGGYGYTF. DNA of the CDR3: TGTGCCTGGAGTGTAGGCGGAGGCTATGGCTACACCTTC. The J gene is TRBJ1-2, the V gene TRBV30; D not resolved. V lost 0 bases to trimming and J lost 4 bases, with 9 bases between them. This CDR3 has 13 amino acids. Per germline, CDR1 GTSNPN and CDR2 SVGIG (reference sequence).

CDR3: CASSQGNTEAFF. As DNA, the CDR3 is TGCGCCAGCAGCCAGGGGAACACTGAAGCTTTCTTT. The chain joins TRBV5-1 to TRBJ1-1; weak D call: TRBD1 (5 bases). Trimming took 4 bases from V and 1 from J, leaving 5 bases between them. The CDR3 sequence is 12 residues long. The V gene's germline CDR1 is SGHRS and CDR2 YFSETQ. Together with reference TRBV5-1 and TRBJ1-1, the CDR3 gives the full variable domain: KAGVTQTPRYLIKTRGQQVTLSCSPISGHRSVSWYQQTPGQGLQFLFEYFSETQRNKGNFPGRFSGRQFSNSRSEMNVSTLELGDSALYLCASSQGNTEAFFGQGTRLTVV.

The CDR3 sequence: CASSQGQGYEKLFF. The CDR3 DNA is TGTGCCAGCAGCCAGGGACAGGGGTATGAAAAACTGTTTTTT. V usage is TRBV7-9 and J usage is TRBJ1-4; 10 bases fit TRBD1. Losses at the gene ends were 5 bases for V and 6 bases for J; bases not matched to a gene: 3. The CDR3 extends over 14 amino acids. Germline V CDR1 and CDR2: SEHNR, FQNEAQ (reference sequence).

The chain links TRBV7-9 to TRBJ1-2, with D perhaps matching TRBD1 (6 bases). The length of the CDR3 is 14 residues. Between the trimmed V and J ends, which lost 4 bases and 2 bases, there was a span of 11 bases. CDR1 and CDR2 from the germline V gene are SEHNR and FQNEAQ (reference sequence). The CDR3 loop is CASSYNRANYGYTF. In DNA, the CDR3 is TGTGCCAGCAGCTATAACAGGGCCAACTATGGCTACACCTTC.

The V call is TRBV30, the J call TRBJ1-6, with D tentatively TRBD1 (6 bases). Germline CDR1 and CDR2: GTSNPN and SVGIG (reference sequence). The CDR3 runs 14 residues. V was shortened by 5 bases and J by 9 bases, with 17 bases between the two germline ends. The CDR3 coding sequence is TGTGCCTGGTCTCTCGGGGGGCAGCGTTCACCCCTCCACTTT. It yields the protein CAWSLGGQRSPLHF.

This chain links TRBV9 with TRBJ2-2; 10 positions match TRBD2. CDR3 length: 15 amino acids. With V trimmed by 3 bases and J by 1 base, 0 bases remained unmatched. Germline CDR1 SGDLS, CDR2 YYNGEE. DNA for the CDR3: TGTGCCAGCAGCGCTAGCGGGGGGAACACCGGGGAGCTGTTTTTT. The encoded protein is CASSASGGNTGELFF. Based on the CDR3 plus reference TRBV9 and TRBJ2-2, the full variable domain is DSGVTQTPKHLITATGQRVTLRCSPRSGDLSVYWYQQSLDQGLQFLIQYYNGEERAKGNILERFSAQQFPDLHSELNLSSLELGDSALYFCASSASGGNTGELFFGEGSRLTVL.

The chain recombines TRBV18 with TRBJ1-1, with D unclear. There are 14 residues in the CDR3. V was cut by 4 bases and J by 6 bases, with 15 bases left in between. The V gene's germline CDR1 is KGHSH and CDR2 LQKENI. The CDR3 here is CASSHPGGWPEAFF. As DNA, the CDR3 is TGTGCCAGCTCACACCCGGGCGGGTGGCCTGAAGCTTTCTTT.

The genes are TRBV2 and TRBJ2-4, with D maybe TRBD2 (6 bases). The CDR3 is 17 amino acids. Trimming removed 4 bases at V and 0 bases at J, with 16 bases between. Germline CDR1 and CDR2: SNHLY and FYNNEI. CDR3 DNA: TGTGCCAGCAGTGGTATCGGGAGCTCCTTAGCCAAAAACATTCAGTACTTC. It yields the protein CASSGIGSSLAKNIQYF. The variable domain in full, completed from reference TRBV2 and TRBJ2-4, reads EPEVTQTPSHQVTQMGQEVILRCVPISNHLYFYWYRQILGQKVEFLVSFYNNEISEKSEIFDDQFSVERPDGSNFTLKIRSTKLEDSAMYFCASSGIGSSLAKNIQYFGAGTRLSVL.

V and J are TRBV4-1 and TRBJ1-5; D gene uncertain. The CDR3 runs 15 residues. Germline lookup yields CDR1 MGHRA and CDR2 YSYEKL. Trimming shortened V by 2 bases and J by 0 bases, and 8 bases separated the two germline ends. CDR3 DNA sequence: TGCGCCAGCAGCCAACAGCGAGTTAGCAATCAGCCCCAGCATTTT. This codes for CASSQQRVSNQPQHF.

DNA for the CDR3: TGTGCTAGTGGTTTGACTCTTCTCGGGTCCTTCGGGTACGAGCAGTACTTC. Translated: CASGLTLLGSFGYEQYF. V is TRBV12-5 and J is TRBJ2-7; D remains unclear. The germline gives CDR1 LGHNT, CDR2 FRNRAP. V was pared by 2 bases and J by 4 bases, with 21 bases between. The CDR3 length is 17 residues.

In nucleotides, the CDR3 is TGTGCCAGGAGGGGCGGGGTACTTAATGAAGCTTTCTTT. This sequence encodes CARRGGVLNEAFF. This chain joins TRBV12-3 or TRBV12-4 and TRBJ1-1, with D possibly being TRBD1 (5 bases). This CDR3 has 13 amino acids. The V gene lost 9 bases and the J gene lost 7 bases, with 18 bases spanning the gap.

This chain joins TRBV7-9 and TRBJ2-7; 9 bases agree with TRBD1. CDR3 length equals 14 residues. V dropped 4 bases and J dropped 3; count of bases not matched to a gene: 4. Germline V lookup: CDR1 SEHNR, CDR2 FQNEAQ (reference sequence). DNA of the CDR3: TGTGCCAGCAGCTCACAGGGGGCAGGCTACGAGCAGTACTTC. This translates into CASSSQGAGYEQYF.

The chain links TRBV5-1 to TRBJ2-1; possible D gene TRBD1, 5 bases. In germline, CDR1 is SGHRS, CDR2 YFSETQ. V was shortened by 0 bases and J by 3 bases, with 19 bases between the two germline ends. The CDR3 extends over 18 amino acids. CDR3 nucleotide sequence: TGCGCCAGCAGCTTGGGGATGGCTGGGGCAGATCTCTACAATGAGCAGTTCTTC. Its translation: CASSLGMAGADLYNEQFF.